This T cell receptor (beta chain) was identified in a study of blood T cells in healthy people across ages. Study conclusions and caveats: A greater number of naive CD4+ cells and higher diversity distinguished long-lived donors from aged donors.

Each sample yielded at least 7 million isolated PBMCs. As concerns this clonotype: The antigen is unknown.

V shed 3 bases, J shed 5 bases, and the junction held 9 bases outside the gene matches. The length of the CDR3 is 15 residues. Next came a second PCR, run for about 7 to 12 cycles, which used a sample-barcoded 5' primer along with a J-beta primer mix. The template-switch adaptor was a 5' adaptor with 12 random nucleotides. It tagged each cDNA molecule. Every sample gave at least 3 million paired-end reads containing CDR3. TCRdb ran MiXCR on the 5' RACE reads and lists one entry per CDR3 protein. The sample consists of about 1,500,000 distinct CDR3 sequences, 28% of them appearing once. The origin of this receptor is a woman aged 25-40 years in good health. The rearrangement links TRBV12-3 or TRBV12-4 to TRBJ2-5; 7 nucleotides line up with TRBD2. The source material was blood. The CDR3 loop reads CASSFDEAGVETQYF. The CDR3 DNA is TGTGCCAGCAGTTTCGATGAGGCGGGGGTGGAGACCCAGTACTTC.